This T cell receptor (beta chain) was identified in a study of blood T cell repertoires in COVID-19. Looking at the study overall: Researchers got acute and convalescent COVID-19 samples from the United States, Italy and Spain.

Only in-frame clones appear in the TCRdb table, and some are missing; sequencing was by immunoSEQ multiplex PCR. The sample includes about 270,000 clones, about nine tenths of them seen just once. Details on this clone: Germline is not matched at one junction end, which may reflect a read error.

This CDR3 comprises 11 residues. CDR1 and CDR2 (germline): MDHEN, SYDVKM. Material: peripheral blood. This chain links TRBV28 with TRBJ1-2; D possibly corresponds to TRBD1 (6 bases). The TCR was taken from a man aged 35-49 years with active or convalescent COVID-19. The CDR3 is CASSLIGQPIF. The DNA of the CDR3 is TGTGCCAGCAGTTTAATTGGACAGCCCATCTTC.